This T cell receptor (beta chain) was sequenced in a study of cytomegalovirus exposure and HLA in healthy donors listed by TCRdb under 2017. Background on the whole study: An earlier analysis of roughly 500 of the donors reported 250 to 350 Gb of sequence data and roughly 120 million unique TCR beta sequences obtained from approximately 180 million T cells. Typing coverage differed by locus: A, B, C, DRB1 and DQB1 were typed in roughly 620-630 donors, DQA1 in approximately 520, DPA1 in some 600, and DPB1 in 472. An earlier analysis of fewer than 700 of the donors applied high-throughput TCR beta sequencing to assess whether each TCR beta V gene segment acted as functional or pseudogenic. Every discovery cohort repertoire had been produced on one sequencing platform. A separate validation cohort of approximately 130 different subjects was used in addition to the approximately 700-subject first cohort. The study aimed to test whether signatures of past pathogen exposure could be identified by cataloging public T cell receptors. Donor age, sex, ethnicity and CMV serostatus were compiled alongside the repertoire data. Among about 400 genotyped donors of the cohort, an average of roughly 230,000 unique TCR beta nucleotide sequences was sequenced per donor, of which about 18% were non-productive. Rather than drawing on any new phenotypic data, the later analysis identified candidate immune exposures from TCR beta sequences and the way those sequences occurred across donors. A later genetic analysis used genome-wide SNP genotypes for about 60% of the roughly 700 donors, treating that subset as a discovery cohort. The genetic ancestry cluster associated with self-reported Caucasian donors included 81% of the roughly 400 genotyped donors. The T cell repertoires of under 700 subjects were profiled by immunosequencing and related to cytomegalovirus serostatus. To predict cytomegalovirus infection status, the study brought together high-throughput TCR immunosequencing, statistical association of individual TCRs with disease status, and machine learning. A handful of DR-DQ haplotypes were handled as single units for association and clustering because linkage in the cohort was strong. About 300 gigabases of sequencing data and approximately 85 million unique TCR sequences were included in an early release covering 550 to 800 HLA-typed donors. To study patterns of TCR occurrence, a later analysis re-analyzed previously published TCR beta repertoires from just over 650 donors and added high-resolution HLA genotyping. HLA typing included class I and class II loci at four-digit resolution. Points the paper makes about the study in general: Only TCR beta chains were sequenced in this cohort, and the absence of alpha or paired-chain data limited detectable features. The sequencing pipeline was judged likely to have produced a cluster of highly shared sequence variants as a technical artifact. A later analysis found that most CMV-associated TCR beta chains appeared HLA-restricted, with HLA associations seemingly driven largely by CMV exposure. In a later genetic analysis, a missense DCLRE1C variant was associated with V-gene and J-gene trimming of TCR beta chains, and the association was replicated in an independent cohort. When HLA alleles, especially DR and DQ, strongly co-occurred, attributing TCR associations to individual alleles was difficult. Some IMGT-functional V segments, including TRBV6-2 and TRBV6-3, could not be told apart with the 87-base-pair reads, so those segments were excluded. Correlated functional status among segregating V segments might be attributable to linkage disequilibrium, but an unknown experimental factor could not be ruled out. Most TCR sequences were observed very rarely across donors, whereas some public TCRs were present in many individuals. The earlier analysis of 587 of the donors excluded roughly 17 rarely observed V segments, including chromosome 9 orphons, because counts were too low. The classifier was reported to diagnose cytomegalovirus status with high specificity and sensitivity in both the original and validation cohorts. A further reported finding was that TCR beta sequences accurately predicted the HLA-A and HLA-B alleles for most subjects in the first cohort. In a later analysis, HLA-associated TCR beta chains showed more clonal expansion and lower generation probabilities than non-associated chains that were equally common. The study gave a list of about 160 TCR beta chains associated with cytomegalovirus. A few of the identified cytomegalovirus-associated TCR beta chains were confirmed in vitro to be specific for cytomegalovirus antigens. Presence/absence analyses assumed roughly uniform sequencing depth across donors, an assumption that may not hold. Compared with the roughly 700-donor mean, donors in an Asian-associated ancestry cluster had fewer N-insertions in productive TCRs, according to a later genetic analysis. A later analysis reported that several top co-occurrence clusters appeared linked to parvovirus B19, influenza, CMV and Epstein-Barr virus. It was suggested by the authors that the approach could potentially be generalized to other disease states and immunological phenotypes. CMV serostatus was the only immune exposure information available for the cohort. Because HLA typing was missing for some donors at each locus, association tests included only the typed subset. A later analysis associated around 16,000 TCR beta sequences with specific HLA alleles at a false discovery rate of 0.05. A later analysis found that TCR association rates varied across HLA loci, with DRB1 alleles showing the most associated TCRs and HLA-C alleles the fewest. An earlier analysis of around 540 of the donors showed that most TCR beta V segments appeared in productive rearrangements either about 87% or about 30% of the time, which broadly matched IMGT annotations.

In total, 666 healthy bone marrow donors made up the cohort. All cohort members were sampled while nominally healthy, although unrecorded immune exposures were likely present. The donor was CMV seronegative and belonged to the group of 352 seronegative cohort members. A peripheral blood sample was collected from each donor, and TCR beta sequencing was performed on peripheral blood mononuclear cells. Genomic DNA extraction from the blood cell samples was performed with the Qiagen DNeasy Blood Extraction Kit. The CDR3, from cysteine to phenylalanine, totals 15 residues. CDR3 DNA is the only sequence kept; it has 45 bases, read in frame from the first base. Between the V and J ends, shortened by 4 bases and 4 bases respectively, the junction contains 14 bases. The germline V gene (reference sequence) gives CDR1 as LNHDA and CDR2 as SQIVND. Library creation used the immunoSEQ multiplex PCR assay. A mixture of 60 forward primers for TCR Vbeta segments and 13 reverse primers for TCR Jbeta segments was used in the multiplex PCR. The CDR3 region of rearranged TCR beta genes was amplified from genomic DNA with a multiplex PCR assay. The Illumina HiSeq System was used to sequence the amplified TCR beta libraries as 87-base-pair reads. The study's processing was this. A later analysis counted about 80 million unique TCR beta chains across the approximately 700 repertoires, and around 12 million of these chains were shared by at least two donors. Raw reads were error-corrected and collapsed into unique sequences with a nearest-neighbor algorithm that merged closely related sequences to remove PCR and sequencing errors. Alignment of CDR3 sequences to IMGT reference sequences was used to assign V, D and J gene segments. For a sequence to be retained, a match of at least six nucleotides to both a V gene segment and a J gene segment was required. Rearrangements were classified as productive when the CDR3 lacked stop codons and remained in frame with V and J, and all other rearrangements were classified as non-productive. Following IMGT convention, CDR3 was defined as the stretch from the second conserved V-encoded cysteine up to the conserved J-encoded phenylalanine. The earlier analysis of some 550 of the donors excluded any sequence lacking an unambiguous match to a single V gene segment. An earlier analysis of approximately 590 of the donors classified V segments as functional when productive rearrangements were above 56.7% and as segregating when the standard deviation between donors was above 5%. A statistical classification framework was built for diagnosing cytomegalovirus status from the catalog of TCR beta chain sequences. In a later analysis, TCR nucleotide sequences were compared against IMGT/GENE-DB human TR gene sequences so that V and J genes could be assigned. The TCRdist pipeline was used in a later analysis to assign CDR3 sequences and most-parsimonious VDJ recombination scenarios. In a later analysis, every TCR beta chain was defined by the combination of its CDR3 amino acid sequence and its V-gene family, and reads without a unique V-gene family were dropped. To address suspected cross-contamination and a sequencing artifact, a later analysis removed around 600 highly shared, low-generation-probability nucleotide sequences. For each public chain, a later analysis derived a clonal expansion index from normalized ranks of inferred template counts within each repertoire. A later analysis computed generation probabilities with a VDJ recombination model fitted to out-of-frame rearrangements, and checked the results against IGoR. A later analysis scored TCR-TCR, TCR-HLA and TCR-CMV co-occurrence with hypergeometric tests, applying a repertoire-size bias correction to TCR pairs. False discovery rates were estimated in a later analysis by permuting HLA or CMV assignments 20 times. A later analysis grouped co-occurring TCRs with DBSCAN, adding TCRdist sequence similarity when clustering within HLA-allele-positive subsets. Repertoires with fewer than 30,000 or more than 120,000 public chains were left out of co-occurrence clustering, as were five repertoires with anomalous nucleotide sharing. TCRdb took this table from immuneACCESS and kept in-frame rearrangements with V and J called. Such tables lack part of the clones; where checked against another copy, unresolved V genes explain under half of the gap, and the rest is unexplained. The DNA was the basis for D and trimming; V, J and clone size are from that table. Across this sample there are some 130,000 clones, with 8.5% to 10% seen only once. Of the sample, 1.8% falls within the top ten clones.

In this sample, this clone turned up a few times. The target of this receptor is not known. No clone much larger than this one lies a single base away; base qualities are absent. Sequencing was done on a sample of PBMCs. The sequence is built from TRBV19 and TRBJ1-5; the D gene is unclear. This clonotype was obtained from a man over 45 in good health and CMV-seronegative. Read as DNA, the sequence is TGTGCCAGTAGTACACACGCCCCGGGGAATCAGCCCCAGCATTTT. This sequence encodes CASSTHAPGNQPQHF.